The 15 T cell receptor beta chains reported below all come from one sample, sequenced in a study of beta chain features in type 1 diabetes. Overall study results and limits: Shortening that was moderate but significant affected the TCRB CDR3s of Type 1 diabetes patients in all four CD4+ subsets.

These receptors' antigens are unknown. Reverse transcription of all isolated RNA meant that expressed TCRB transcripts were sequenced. Here immunoSEQ multiplex PCR was the method, and the copy in TCRdb shows in-frame clones only, minus some. The table shows around 690,000 clones, with around an eighth occurring only once. The sample was naive CD4+ T cells from blood. These receptor sequences come from a man aged 25 to 40 with type 1 diabetes.

This clone was counted only a few times. The rearrangement joins TRBV7-9 to TRBJ2-6, with 7 nucleotides matching TRBD2. Germline CDR1 reads SEHNR; CDR2 reads FQNEAQ (reference sequence). The CDR3 contains 19 residues. J lost 0 bases, V lost 6 bases, and 14 bases had no gene match. The CDR3 coding sequence is TGTGCCAGCAGTCCGGACCAACTGGGACTACACTCTGGGGCCAACGTCCTGACTTTC. As protein: CASSPDQLGLHSGANVLTF.

This clone appeared a single time. The chain couples TRBV4-2 to TRBJ2-7, with 10 positions matching TRBD1. V lost 1 base and J lost 4; bases outside the gene matches: 4. The V gene's germline CDR1 is LGHNA and CDR2 YNFKEQ. The CDR3 length is 15 residues. CDR3 amino acids: CASSQAGTGVYEQYF. CDR3 bases: TGTGCCAGCAGCCAAGCCGGGACAGGGGTGTACGAGCAGTACTTC.

This clone was seen a handful of times. The chain couples TRBV5-1 to TRBJ2-5; D possibly corresponds to TRBD2 (6 bases). Per the germline V gene, CDR1 is SGHRS and CDR2 is YFSETQ. Trimming took off 3 bases at V and 0 bases at J, with 12 bases between the two ends. CDR3 length: 15 amino acids. CDR3 bases: TGCGCCAGCAGCTGGACTACACCAAACCAAGAGACCCAGTACTTC. Protein product: CASSWTTPNQETQYF.

A few counts support this clone. CDR3 sequence: CASSLQAANTGELFF. The CDR3, as DNA: TGCGCCAGCAGCTTGCAAGCGGCGAACACCGGGGAGCTGTTTTTT. This chain connects TRBV5-1 to TRBJ2-2; the D gene is possibly TRBD2 (5 bases). This CDR3 is built from 15 residues. Looked up from germline, CDR1 is SGHRS and CDR2 is YFSETQ. V lost 1 base to trimming and J lost 0 bases, with 7 bases between them.

This clone was picked up a small number of times. This CDR3 is CASSTPRTEPYNEQFF. The CDR3 DNA is TGTGCCAGCAGTACACCTAGGACAGAGCCTTACAATGAGCAGTTCTTC. The rearrangement uses TRBV11-2 and TRBJ2-1; TRBD1 is a possible D gene (6 bases). CDR1 SGHAT and CDR2 FQNNGV come from the germline V gene. V was pared by 6 bases and J by 4 bases, with 19 bases between. The length of the CDR3 is 16 residues.

A few counts support this clone. This chain joins TRBV28 and TRBJ2-1, with D possibly being TRBD2 (5 bases). Germline CDR1 reads MDHEN; CDR2 reads SYDVKM. The CDR3 extends over 14 amino acids. Trimming removed 6 bases at V and 10 bases at J, with 19 bases between. The CDR3 DNA follows: TGTGCCAGCAGCACCCGGTCCGGGGTGGAGGAGCAGTTCTTC. This sequence encodes CASSTRSGVEEQFF. The variable domain in full, completed from reference TRBV28 and TRBJ2-1, reads DVKVTQSSRYLVKRTGEKVFLECVQDMDHENMFWYRQDPGLGLRLIYFSYDVKMKEKGDIPEGYSVSREKKERFSLILESASTNQTSMYLCASSTRSGVEEQFFGPGTRLTVL.

This chain uses TRBV11-2 with TRBJ2-6; D remains unclear. The V end lost 4 bases, the J end lost 2 bases, and 15 bases lay between the germline ends. The germline V gene has CDR1 SGHAT and CDR2 FQNNGV. The CDR3 spans 17 residues. In DNA, the CDR3 is TGTGCCAGCAGCTCCGCGCGTAAGGACGCTGGGGCCAACGTCCTGACTTTC. This encodes CASSSARKDAGANVLTF.

The CDR3 loop is CASSLQSKYGYTF. CDR3 in DNA: TGTGCCAGCAGTCTACAAAGCAAGTATGGCTACACCTTC. V usage is TRBV6-6 and J usage is TRBJ1-2; the D is unclear. This CDR3 is built from 13 residues. Germline lookup yields CDR1 MNHNY and CDR2 SVGAGI (reference sequence). V dropped 5 bases and J dropped 5 bases, with 12 bases sitting between them.

This clone was picked up a small number of times. The chain joins TRBV19 to TRBJ1-5, with 10 positions matching TRBD1. The J segment lost 3 bases and the V segment lost 11 bases, leaving 13 bases of the junction unmatched. CDR1 and CDR2 from the germline V gene are LNHDA and SQIVND (reference sequence). The CDR3 consists of 16 residues. CDR3 loop: CASNQGTGVNNQPQHF. The DNA of the CDR3 is TGTGCCTCGAACCAGGGGACAGGGGTCAACAATCAGCCCCAGCATTTT.

The chain joins TRBV6-5 to TRBJ2-7; 9 bases fit TRBD1. There are 14 residues in the CDR3. The ends lost 5 bases at V and 5 bases at J; junction bases unmatched: 7. CDR1 and CDR2 from the germline V gene are MNHEY and SVGAGI. In nucleotides, the CDR3 is TGTGCCAGCAGTACCCGGACAGGGGACCACGAGCAGTACTTC. It specifies CASSTRTGDHEQYF.

V is TRBV4-2 and J is TRBJ2-6; D might be TRBD1 (6 bases). This CDR3 region has 17 residues. Germline V gene lookup returns CDR1 LGHNA and CDR2 YNFKEQ. V dropped 3 bases and J dropped 0 bases, with 12 bases sitting between them. This CDR3 is CASSQGQPNSGANVLTF. CDR3 coding DNA: TGTGCCAGCAGCCAGGGACAACCAAACTCTGGGGCCAACGTCCTGACTTTC.

The CDR3 sequence is CASSPDRGLDIQYF. CDR3 sequence (DNA): TGTGCCAGCAGCCCTGACAGGGGGCTGGACATTCAGTACTTC. V usage is TRBV9 and J usage is TRBJ2-4; TRBD1 matches 10 bases. CDR1 SGDLS and CDR2 YYNGEE come from the germline V gene. CDR3 length: 14 amino acids. The J segment lost 8 bases and the V segment lost 4 bases, leaving 6 bases of the junction unmatched.

The J gene is TRBJ2-5, the V gene TRBV10-3; no clear D. CDR3 length equals 17 residues. The V end was cut by 0 bases, the J end by 4 bases, with 18 bases between. Looked up from germline, CDR1 is ENHRY and CDR2 is SYGVKD. The CDR3 DNA reads TGTGCCATCAGTGAGTCAAAAGGGAACGTAGGATCAGAGACCCAGTACTTC. Translation gives CAISESKGNVGSETQYF.

The V and J genes are TRBV9 and TRBJ2-2, with TRBD2 as a possible D gene (5 bases). Trimming removed 4 bases from V and 6 bases from J, with 16 bases in between. The CDR3 totals 15 residues. Germline V gene lookup returns CDR1 SGDLS and CDR2 YYNGEE. CDR3 sequence: CASSPQPLAPGELFF. The CDR3 DNA follows: TGTGCCAGCAGCCCTCAGCCCCTAGCACCCGGGGAGCTGTTTTTT.

This clone was observed a handful of times. The J gene is TRBJ1-1, the V gene TRBV5-4; 9 nucleotides align to TRBD1. V lost 4 bases and J lost 5; bases outside the gene matches: 6. The CDR3 has 14 amino acids. Germline V gives CDR1 SGHNT, CDR2 YYREEE (reference sequence). CDR3 sequence: CASSQKDRGTEAFF. The CDR3 coding sequence is TGTGCCAGCAGCCAAAAGGACAGGGGTACTGAAGCTTTCTTT.